The TCR beta chain under discussion was sequenced for a study of Graves' ophthalmopathy and Graves' hyperthyroidism. Study-level findings and limits: The 13-signature model separated ophthalmopathy from stable hyperthyroidism at roughly 88% sensitivity and approximately 79% specificity.

CDR1 SGHNT and CDR2 YYREEE come from the germline V gene (reference sequence). The CDR3 spans 12 residues. V was pared by 4 bases and J by 5 bases, with 3 bases of the junction left unmatched. The TCR beta CDR3 regions underwent amplification from RNA transcripts. HTBI primers primed a first-round RT-PCR, and a second-round multiplex PCR followed. TCRdb itself ran the multiplex PCR reads through MiXCR, one entry per CDR3 protein. In the table there are about 700,000 distinct CDR3 sequences, just over 40% of which are singletons. Points on this clonotype: Its antigen is undetermined.

Certain patients, namely those with other autoimmune diseases, uncontrolled infections, pregnancy or lactation, were excluded. The diagnostic workup employed clinical symptoms, serum thyroxine, TRAb, thyroid ultrasound and orbital computed tomography. PBMCs stemmed from more than 9.5 ml of fresh peripheral blood. This receptor was obtained from an adult man with Graves' ophthalmopathy. The chain links TRBV5-4 to TRBJ2-7, with 7 bases identical to TRBD1. Specimen: peripheral blood. DNA of the CDR3: TGTGCCAGCAGCAAGACAGGGAACGAGCAGTACTTC. Protein product: CASSKTGNEQYF. The whole variable domain, filled in from reference TRBV5-4 and TRBJ2-7, reads ETGVTQSPTHLIKTRGQQVTLRCSSQSGHNTVSWYQQALGQGPQFIFQYYREEENGRGNFPPRFSGLQFPNYSSELNVNALELDDSALYLCASSKTGNEQYFGPGTRLTVT.